What follows are 12 T cell receptor beta chains derived from one specimen sequenced in a study of somatic mutations in cytotoxic T cells in rheumatoid arthritis. Method: immunoSEQ multiplex PCR; TCRdb's copy keeps in-frame clones and lacks some. The sample consists of around 13,000 clones, roughly 74% of them appearing once. The sequenced material came from CD8+ T cells sorted from blood. These receptors all stem from an adult with rheumatoid arthritis.

The chain recombines TRBV25-1 with TRBJ2-7; no definite D call. CDR1 is MGHDK, CDR2 SYGVNS, per germline. The CDR3 sequence is 13 residues long. Trimming shortened V by 3 bases and J by 3 bases, and 9 bases separated the two germline ends. In DNA form, the CDR3 reads TGTGCCAGCAGTGACCGGGCCGACTACGAGCAGTACTTC. Translating gives CASSDRADYEQYF.

The chain employs TRBV4-1 and TRBJ2-1; TRBD2 matches 11 bases. Germline lookup yields CDR1 MGHRA and CDR2 YSYEKL. The CDR3 runs to 16 residues. The trim removed 4 bases at V and 3 bases at J, leaving 5 bases unmatched. The DNA of the CDR3 is TGCGCCAGCAGCCCCGAGGGGACTAGCGGCTACAATGAGCAGTTCTTC. It specifies CASSPEGTSGYNEQFF.

Only one count was recorded for this clone. This rearrangement joins TRBV9 to TRBJ1-1, with D possibly matching TRBD1 (5 bases). This CDR3 region has 13 residues. V lost 4 bases and J 4 bases, leaving 11 bases between the germline ends. CDR1 is SGDLS and CDR2 is YYNGEE in the germline V gene. The CDR3 sequence is CASSPGGGTEAFF. CDR3 sequence (DNA): TGTGCCAGCAGCCCCGGGGGGGGCACTGAAGCTTTCTTT.

The chain combines TRBV2 with TRBJ2-2, with D maybe TRBD1 (5 bases). The CDR3 consists of 14 residues. The V gene's germline CDR1 is SNHLY and CDR2 FYNNEI. Trimming removed 6 bases at V and 3 bases at J, with 11 bases between. The CDR3 sequence is CASRDDRDTGELFF. The CDR3 DNA reads as TGTGCCAGCAGAGATGACAGAGACACCGGGGAGCTGTTTTTT.

The rearrangement uses TRBV28 and TRBJ1-1; a weak D match, TRBD1 (5 bases). V was cut by 6 bases and J by 1 base, with 12 bases left in between. Germline V CDR1 and CDR2: MDHEN, SYDVKM. This CDR3 has 14 amino acids. The CDR3 loop reads CASRLSGGNTEAFF. The CDR3, as DNA: TGTGCCAGCAGGCTCTCGGGGGGGAACACTGAAGCTTTCTTT.

The rearrangement joins TRBV18 to TRBJ2-2, with D possibly being TRBD1 (5 bases). The CDR3 spans 16 residues. Germline V CDR1 and CDR2: KGHSH, LQKENI. V shed 3 bases and J shed 1 base, with 12 bases lying between them. The CDR3 region is CASSPVIQVNTGELFF. Written as DNA, the CDR3 is TGTGCCAGCTCACCGGTTATACAGGTGAACACCGGGGAGCTGTTTTTT.

This clone is labeled as medium-sized. The V call is TRBV27, the J call TRBJ1-4, with 10 bases identical to TRBD1. This CDR3 is built from 13 residues. The trim removed 3 bases at V and 13 bases at J, leaving 5 bases unmatched. Germline CDR1 is MNHEY and CDR2 is SMNVEV (reference sequence). CDR3 amino acids: CASSFPGQGRLFF. Written as DNA, the CDR3 is TGTGCCAGCAGTTTCCCGGGACAGGGGAGACTGTTTTTT.

CDR3 sequence (DNA): TGCGCCAGCAGCTACAGGGTCGGGACTGAAGCTTTCTTT. Translating gives CASSYRVGTEAFF. The genes are TRBV4-1 and TRBJ1-1; maybe TRBD1 (6 bases). CDR3 size: 13 residues. Trimming removed 5 bases from V and 5 bases from J, with 12 bases in between. CDR1 and CDR2 from the germline V gene are MGHRA and YSYEKL.

The V call is TRBV4-2, the J call TRBJ2-4; maybe TRBD2 (6 bases). Germline CDR1 is LGHNA and CDR2 is YNFKEQ. V gave up 0 bases and J gave up 0 bases, with 9 bases separating them. This CDR3 has 16 amino acids. DNA for the CDR3: TGTGCCAGCAGCCAAGATCCGGGAGCAGCCAAAAACATTCAGTACTTC. Encoded protein: CASSQDPGAAKNIQYF.

This clone was seen just once. The chain employs TRBV10-2 and TRBJ2-1; D is possibly TRBD1 or TRBD2 (5 bases each). CDR1 WSHSY and CDR2 SAAADI come from the germline V gene. The V and J ends lost 5 bases and 2 bases respectively, with 19 bases between them. The CDR3 has 17 residues. The CDR3 reads CASSLGSGTETYNEQFF. CDR3 bases: TGCGCCAGCAGTCTCGGCTCCGGGACGGAGACCTACAATGAGCAGTTCTTC.

The V gene is TRBV6-4, the J gene TRBJ2-6, with TRBD1 matching 8 bases. Trimming removed 4 bases from V and 0 bases from J; junction bases left unmatched: 2. The CDR3 extends over 16 amino acids. Germline assignment: CDR1 MRHNA and CDR2 SNTAGT. CDR3 DNA: TGTGCCAGCAGTGCGGGACAGGCCTCTGGGGCCAACGTCCTGACTTTC. Its translation: CASSAGQASGANVLTF.

The chain is built from TRBV4-1 and TRBJ2-7; tentatively, D is TRBD1 (5 bases). V lost 0 bases, J lost 7 bases, and 10 bases lay in between. In germline, CDR1 is MGHRA, CDR2 YSYEKL. CDR3 size: 13 residues. CDR3: CASSQDNRLEQYF. DNA of the CDR3: TGCGCCAGCAGCCAAGATAACAGGCTGGAGCAGTACTTC.